This T cell receptor beta chain was found in a study of shared clonotypes between healthy human individuals. Selected positively for CCR7 and CD45RO-negative, naive CD8 cells excluded terminally differentiated effector memory CD45RA+ cells. Sequenced by immunoSEQ multiplex PCR; TCRdb stores in-frame clones only, minus some. The sample contains fewer than 700,000 clones, approximately 95% of which appear only once. This TCR came from a woman aged 25 to 39 in good health. Sequences were obtained from naive CD8+ T cells sorted from blood.

The CDR3 sequence is CASSEGTPARRELFF. CDR3 nucleotide sequence: TGTGCCAGTAGTGAGGGGACCCCCGCGAGAAGGGAGCTGTTTTTT. This sequence joins TRBV19 and TRBJ2-2, with D perhaps given as TRBD1 or TRBD2 (5 bases each). There are 15 residues in the CDR3. Germline lookup yields CDR1 LNHDA and CDR2 SQIVND (reference sequence). Trimming pared 5 bases from V and 9 bases from J, leaving 19 bases between.